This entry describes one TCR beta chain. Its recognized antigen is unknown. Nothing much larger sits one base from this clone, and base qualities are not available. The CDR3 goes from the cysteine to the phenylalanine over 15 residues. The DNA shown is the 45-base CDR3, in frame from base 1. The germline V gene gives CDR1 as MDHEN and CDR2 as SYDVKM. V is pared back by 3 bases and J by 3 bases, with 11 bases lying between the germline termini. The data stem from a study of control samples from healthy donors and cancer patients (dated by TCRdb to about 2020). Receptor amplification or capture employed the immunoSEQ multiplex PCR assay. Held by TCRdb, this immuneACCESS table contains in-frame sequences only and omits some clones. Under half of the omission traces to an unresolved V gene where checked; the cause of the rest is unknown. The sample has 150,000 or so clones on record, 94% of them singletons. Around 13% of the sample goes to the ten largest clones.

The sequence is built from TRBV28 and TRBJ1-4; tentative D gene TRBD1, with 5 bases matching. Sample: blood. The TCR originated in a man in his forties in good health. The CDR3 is CASSFQGNPNEKLFF. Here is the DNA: TGTGCCAGCAGTTTTCAGGGAAACCCTAATGAAAAACTGTTTTTT.